One and the same sample provided the 25 T cell receptor beta chains below, sequenced in a study of blood T cell repertoires in COVID-19. Method: immunoSEQ multiplex PCR; TCRdb's copy keeps in-frame clones and lacks some. The table has over 75,000 clones, 86% seen once. The specimen sequenced was peripheral blood. Source of these receptors: a human donor in a cohort sampled during active COVID-19.

The chain uses TRBV12-5 and TRBJ2-1, with TRBD2 matching 8 bases. Losses at the gene ends were 6 bases for V and 9 bases for J; bases not matched to a gene: 19. This CDR3 contains 17 residues. CDR1 LGHNT and CDR2 FRNRAP come from the germline V gene. The CDR3 here is CASGRTLFREGRGEQFF. In nucleotides, the CDR3 is TGTGCTAGTGGCCGCACCCTCTTTCGGGAGGGCCGGGGTGAGCAGTTCTTC.

The V gene is TRBV7-8, the J gene TRBJ2-1; possibly TRBD2 for D (5 bases). There are 14 residues in the CDR3. V was pared by 1 base and J by 3 bases, with 7 bases between. Germline CDR1 SGHVS, CDR2 FQNEAQ. The CDR3 region is CASSLGTFYNEQFF. CDR3 nucleotide sequence: TGTGCCAGCAGCTTAGGGACTTTCTACAATGAGCAGTTCTTC.

This clone was detected once. The V and J genes are TRBV5-8 and TRBJ2-7, with a possible D match to TRBD1 (5 bases). Germline V gene data show CDR1 as SGHTS and CDR2 as YDEGEE. V was shortened by 4 bases and J by 4 bases, with 18 bases between the two germline ends. There are 15 residues in the CDR3. The CDR3 DNA follows: TGTGCCAGCAGCCGGAGCCCAGGGTCTGTATACGAGCAGTACTTC. It specifies CASSRSPGSVYEQYF.

This sequence joins TRBV6-1 and TRBJ2-1; TRBD1 aligns across 7 bases. The CDR3 is made up of 16 amino acids. With 6 bases clipped from V and 0 bases from J, the junction kept 8 bases outside the gene matches. Germline assignment: CDR1 MNHNS and CDR2 SASEGT. CDR3 residues: CASREHRGSSYNEQFF. CDR3 in DNA: TGTGCCAGCAGGGAACACAGGGGTAGCTCCTACAATGAGCAGTTCTTC.

V gene TRBV6-5 combines with J gene TRBJ1-6, with unresolved D. V was shortened by 7 bases and J by 9 bases, with 16 bases between the two germline ends. Germline V gene data show CDR1 as MNHEY and CDR2 as SVGAGI. This CDR3 is 14 amino acids long. Here the CDR3 reads CASTRAEYGSPLHF. CDR3 bases: TGTGCCAGCACGAGGGCGGAATACGGTTCACCCCTCCACTTT.

V and J are TRBV28 and TRBJ2-1, with TRBD2 identical over 8 bases. Germline CDR1 reads MDHEN; CDR2 reads SYDVKM. V was clipped by 5 bases and J by 3 bases; unmatched bases: 3. The CDR3 runs 14 residues. The CDR3 reads CASSTSGIYNEQFF. The DNA for the CDR3 is TGTGCCAGCAGTACTAGCGGCATCTACAATGAGCAGTTCTTC.

The chain combines TRBV7-2 with TRBJ2-5, with 13 bases aligning to TRBD2. The germline V gene has CDR1 SGHTA and CDR2 FQGNSA. With V trimmed by 5 bases and J by 2 bases, 2 bases remained unmatched. The CDR3 loop spans 15 amino acids. CDR3 sequence (DNA): TGTGCCAGCAGCGTGACTAGCGGGGGGCAAGAGACCCAGTACTTC. This sequence encodes CASSVTSGGQETQYF.

The chain couples TRBV5-8 to TRBJ1-4; D is unresolved. CDR1 and CDR2 from the germline V gene are SGHTS and YDEGEE. Trimming removed 1 base from V and 0 bases from J, with 7 bases in between. The CDR3 runs to 15 residues. The CDR3 coding sequence is TGTGCCAGCAGCTTGACTCCTGCAACTAATGAAAAACTGTTTTTT. Translating it yields CASSLTPATNEKLFF.

This chain joins TRBV11-2 and TRBJ1-1; TRBD1 matches at 7 bases. The CDR3 covers 12 residues. Unmatched junction bases numbered 8, after V lost 6 bases and J lost 10 bases. CDR1 is SGHAT, CDR2 FQNNGV, per germline. The CDR3 region is CASRSTGAGAFF. CDR3 sequence (DNA): TGTGCCAGCAGATCTACAGGGGCAGGAGCTTTCTTT.

The V gene is TRBV19, the J gene TRBJ2-3, with D possibly matching TRBD1 (6 bases). CDR1 and CDR2 from the germline V gene are LNHDA and SQIVND (reference sequence). V shed 4 bases and J shed 2 bases, with 10 bases lying between them. The CDR3 totals 14 residues. The CDR3 sequence: CASSTGQLTDTQYF. CDR3 nucleotides: TGTGCCAGTAGTACCGGACAGCTCACAGATACGCAGTATTTT.

The gene calls are TRBV3-1 (or the pseudogene TRBV3-2) and TRBJ2-6; D is perhaps TRBD2 (5 bases). Germline values: CDR1 LGHDT, CDR2 YNNKEL (reference sequence). This CDR3 comprises 17 residues. V lost 1 base to trimming and J lost 3 bases, with 13 bases between them. The DNA for the CDR3 is TGTGCCAGCAGCCAAGGGTTGAGGGAAAGTGGGGCCAACGTCCTGACTTTC. Translation: CASSQGLRESGANVLTF.

This clone was detected many times. The V gene is TRBV2, the J gene TRBJ2-7; TRBD1 aligns across 7 bases. The CDR3 is 13 residues long. The germline V gene encodes CDR1 SNHLY and CDR2 FYNNEI. Trimming removed 6 bases from V and 5 bases from J; junction bases left unmatched: 7. CDR3 bases: TGTGCCAGCAGCCCGACAGGGTTTCACGAGCAGTACTTC. Translating gives CASSPTGFHEQYF. Based on the CDR3 plus reference TRBV2 and TRBJ2-7, the full variable domain is EPEVTQTPSHQVTQMGQEVILRCVPISNHLYFYWYRQILGQKVEFLVSFYNNEISEKSEIFDDQFSVERPDGSNFTLKIRSTKLEDSAMYFCASSPTGFHEQYFGPGTRLTVT.

This clone appeared a few times. V gene TRBV6-2 or TRBV6-3 combines with J gene TRBJ1-1; no clear D. The CDR3 length is 12 residues. Germline V lookup: CDR1 MNHEY, CDR2 SVGEGT. V was clipped by 0 bases and J by 4 bases, with 3 bases between them. CDR3 sequence reads: CASSYSITEAFF. CDR3 bases: TGTGCCAGCAGTTACTCCATCACTGAAGCTTTCTTT.

The gene calls are TRBV28 and TRBJ2-1, with TRBD1 as a possible D gene (5 bases). The CDR3 has 16 residues. From germline, CDR1 is MDHEN and CDR2 SYDVKM. V shed 2 bases and J shed 3 bases, with 14 bases lying between them. CDR3 DNA sequence: TGTGCCAGCAGTTTACAGGGCCGGCTGAGCTACAATGAGCAGTTCTTC. This codes for CASSLQGRLSYNEQFF.

The rearrangement uses TRBV18 and TRBJ2-7, with 14 positions matching TRBD2. J lost 3 bases, V lost 6 bases, and 13 bases had no gene match. There are 18 residues in the CDR3. CDR1 is KGHSH, CDR2 LQKENI, per germline. CDR3 DNA sequence: TGTGCCAGCTCCCCCGGACTAGCGGGAGGAGGGGGAGACTACGAGCAGTACTTC. This encodes CASSPGLAGGGGDYEQYF. The full variable domain, rest sourced from reference TRBV18 and TRBJ2-7, is NAGVMQNPRHLVRRRGQEARLRCSPMKGHSHVYWYRQLPEEGLKFMVYLQKENIIDESGMPKERFSAEFPKEGPSILRIQQVVRGDSAAYFCASSPGLAGGGGDYEQYFGPGTRLTVT.

V is TRBV10-3 and J is TRBJ2-7; 8 nucleotides line up with TRBD1. Per germline, CDR1 ENHRY and CDR2 SYGVKD. The CDR3 is 13 amino acids. Trimming took 3 bases from V and 6 from J; bases not matched to a gene: 4. This chain's CDR3 is CAISETGGREQYF. CDR3 nucleotides: TGTGCCATCAGTGAAACAGGGGGTCGCGAGCAGTACTTC.

The V and J genes are TRBV30 and TRBJ2-1; 7 bases line up with TRBD2. CDR3 length equals 13 residues. V shed 0 bases and J 10 bases; nucleotides not matched to a gene: 6. CDR1 and CDR2 (germline): GTSNPN, SVGIG (reference sequence). The CDR3 DNA reads TGTGCCTGGAGTGTACGCGGGAGTGGGGAGCAGTTCTTC. It encodes CAWSVRGSGEQFF.

The J gene is TRBJ1-1, the V gene TRBV3-1 (or the pseudogene TRBV3-2), with TRBD1 matching 8 bases. Unmatched junction bases numbered 3, after V lost 2 bases and J lost 10 bases. CDR3 size: 12 residues. CDR1 is LGHDT and CDR2 is YNNKEL in the germline V gene (reference sequence). The CDR3 spells CASSQPDRAAFF. The CDR3, as DNA: TGTGCCAGCAGCCAACCGGACAGGGCAGCTTTCTTT.

The CDR3 DNA reads TGTGCCAGCAGCAAAGGGGGCAGGGGAAGAACCGGGGAGCTGTTTTTT. This codes for CASSKGGRGRTGELFF. The chain recombines TRBV21-1 with TRBJ2-2; TRBD1 was called by the table and not checked on the DNA. TRBV21-1 represents a pseudogene. The CDR3 covers 16 residues.

This clone was found a few times. CDR3 in DNA: TGTGCCAGCAGCTTTGAAGGGGGCCATGGCTACACCTTC. It specifies CASSFEGGHGYTF. The chain employs TRBV5-6 and TRBJ1-2; 7 nucleotides match TRBD1. Losses at the gene ends were 2 bases for V and 6 bases for J; bases not matched to a gene: 4. Germline CDR1 and CDR2: SGHDT and YYEEEE. The CDR3 length is 13 residues.

The rearrangement uses TRBV5-4 and TRBJ2-1; a possible D gene is TRBD2 (5 bases). Germline V gene data show CDR1 as SGHNT and CDR2 as YYREEE (reference sequence). The CDR3 runs to 14 residues. With 3 bases removed from V and 1 base from J, the gap between germline ends came to 8 bases. The CDR3 sequence: CASSSEGSYNEQFF. As DNA, the CDR3 is TGTGCCAGCAGCTCAGAGGGATCCTACAATGAGCAGTTCTTC.

The chain recombines TRBV30 with TRBJ2-2; 7 bases match TRBD1. The V gene's germline CDR1 is GTSNPN and CDR2 SVGIG (reference sequence). V was clipped by 4 bases and J by 5 bases; unmatched bases: 7. The CDR3 loop spans 14 amino acids. The CDR3 spells CAWNQAGGTGELFF. CDR3 sequence (DNA): TGTGCCTGGAACCAAGCAGGGGGAACCGGGGAGCTGTTTTTT.

The V and J genes are TRBV5-6 and TRBJ1-2; D is undetermined. With 0 bases removed from V and 0 bases from J, the gap between germline ends came to 6 bases. This CDR3 has 14 amino acids. Germline CDR1 and CDR2: SGHDT and YYEEEE. The CDR3 nucleotides read TGTGCCAGCAGCTTGGGTCCAGCTAACTATGGCTACACCTTC. Amino acid sequence: CASSLGPANYGYTF.

This chain connects TRBV7-2 to TRBJ1-1; D may be TRBD1 (6 bases). The V gene lost 2 bases and the J gene lost 5 bases, with 15 bases spanning the gap. The germline V gene has CDR1 SGHTA and CDR2 FQGNSA. CDR3 size: 15 residues. The CDR3, as DNA: TGTGCCAGCAGCTTATATCCCGGACAGTCAACTGAAGCTTTCTTT. Amino acid sequence: CASSLYPGQSTEAFF.

V and J are TRBV19 and TRBJ1-2; 7 bases are shared with TRBD1. The CDR3 extends over 15 amino acids. Unmatched junction bases numbered 9, after V lost 3 bases and J lost 5 bases. Germline V gene sequence: CDR1 LNHDA, CDR2 SQIVND (reference sequence). The CDR3 here is CASSIPGQDPYGYTF. The CDR3 bases are TGTGCCAGTAGTATCCCCGGACAGGACCCTTATGGCTACACCTTC.